This T cell receptor (beta chain) was documented in a study of T cells in Graves' hyperthyroidism and ophthalmopathy. Looking at the study overall: The blood sample was taken at first diagnosis, before treatment began. Whole-study findings and limits: Most thyroid clonotypes expanded above 0.001 appeared in blood too. Ophthalmopathy was predicted by the model a median of roughly 6.6 months ahead of onset. Separating ophthalmopathy from stable hyperthyroidism was achieved by a 13 V-J model.

This clonotype was counted many times. What it binds is unknown. The CDR3 regions of TCR beta were amplified from RNA transcripts. TCR CDR3 regions were first amplified by RT-PCR with HTBI primers. TCRdb called the multiplex PCR reads again in MiXCR, with one record for every CDR3 protein. The sample has about 840,000 distinct CDR3 sequences, about 38% seen once. The CDR3 sequence is 14 residues long. Germline V gives CDR1 SGHRS, CDR2 YFSETQ. Trimming took off 3 bases at V and 1 base at J, with 10 bases between the two ends. Input material: blood. This sequence originates from a man in his late teens or twenties with Graves' hyperthyroidism. This rearrangement joins TRBV5-1 to TRBJ1-1, with unresolved D. The CDR3 sequence: CASSSQTGNTEAFF. The CDR3 DNA reads as TGCGCCAGCAGCTCACAGACTGGGAACACTGAAGCTTTCTTT.